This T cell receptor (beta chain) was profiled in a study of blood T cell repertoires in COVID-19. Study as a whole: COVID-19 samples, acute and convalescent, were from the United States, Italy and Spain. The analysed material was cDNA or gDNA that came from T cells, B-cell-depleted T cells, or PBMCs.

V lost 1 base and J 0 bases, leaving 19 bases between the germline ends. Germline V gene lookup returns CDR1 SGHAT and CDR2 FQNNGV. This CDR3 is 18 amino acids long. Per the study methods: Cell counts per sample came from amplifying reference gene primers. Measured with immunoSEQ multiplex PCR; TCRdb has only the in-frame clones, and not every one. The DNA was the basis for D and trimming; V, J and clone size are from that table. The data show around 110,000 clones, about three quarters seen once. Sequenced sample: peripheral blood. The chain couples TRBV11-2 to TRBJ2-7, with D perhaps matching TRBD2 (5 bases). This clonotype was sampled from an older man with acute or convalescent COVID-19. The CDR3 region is CASSLVVGGGGNSYEQYF. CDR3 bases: TGTGCCAGCAGCTTAGTGGTAGGCGGCGGAGGTAACTCCTACGAGCAGTACTTC.